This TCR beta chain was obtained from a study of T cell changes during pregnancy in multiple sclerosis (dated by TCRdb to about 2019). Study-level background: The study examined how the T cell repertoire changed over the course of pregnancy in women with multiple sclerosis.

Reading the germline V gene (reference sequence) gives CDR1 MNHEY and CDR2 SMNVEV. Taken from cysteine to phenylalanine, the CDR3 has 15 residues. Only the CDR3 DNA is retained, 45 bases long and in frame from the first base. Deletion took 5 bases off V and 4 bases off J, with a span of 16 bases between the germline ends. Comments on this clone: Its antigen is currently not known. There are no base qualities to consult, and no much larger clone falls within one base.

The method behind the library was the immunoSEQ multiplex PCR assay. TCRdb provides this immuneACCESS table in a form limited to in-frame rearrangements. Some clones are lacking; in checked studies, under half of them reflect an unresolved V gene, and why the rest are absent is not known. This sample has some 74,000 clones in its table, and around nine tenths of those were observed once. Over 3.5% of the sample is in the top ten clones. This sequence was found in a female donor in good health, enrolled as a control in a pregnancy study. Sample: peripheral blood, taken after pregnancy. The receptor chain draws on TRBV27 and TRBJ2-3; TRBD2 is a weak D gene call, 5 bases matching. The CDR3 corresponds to CASSPRGRYSDTQYF. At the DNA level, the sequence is TGTGCCAGCAGTCCCCGGGGAAGGTATTCAGATACGCAGTATTTT.